This section outlines one T cell receptor beta chain sequence together with its context. The antigen remains unidentified. Germline V CDR1 and CDR2: WNHNN, SYGVQD (reference sequence). CDR3 length: 13 amino acids. The V and J ends lost 3 bases and 6 bases respectively, with 9 bases between them. This sample is part of a study of T cell responses to AZD1222 COVID-19 vaccine. Study results and limitations: Across the whole spike, CD4 TCRs peaked at regions 160-218 and 743-854. Clonal diversity was possibly underestimated; the donors were predominantly white British and more often female.

Using immunoSEQ multiplex PCR, the repertoire was profiled, and TCRdb retains in-frame clones only, with some absent. The sample consists of 150,000 or so clones, 90% to 95% of them appearing once. This sample comprised peripheral blood, obtained on day 0 of AZD1222 vaccination. The sequence came from an adult in good health. V is TRBV10-1 and J is TRBJ1-5; D remains unclear. CDR3 sequence reads: CASSERVGQPQHF. In DNA, the CDR3 is TGCGCCAGCAGTGAAAGGGTCGGTCAGCCCCAGCATTTT.